This T cell receptor (beta chain) was captured by sequencing in a study of cytomegalovirus exposure and HLA in healthy donors. PCR used 60 Vbeta primers and 13 Jbeta primers. Produced via immunoSEQ multiplex PCR; TCRdb's table is partial and in-frame only. The data contain about 98,000 clones, about 74% of them seen just once; the ten biggest clones take up around a tenth. This CDR3 contains 12 residues. Germline V gene data show CDR1 as SGDLS and CDR2 as YYNGEE. The V gene lost 3 bases and the J gene lost 4 bases, with 5 bases spanning the gap. The rearrangement uses TRBV9 and TRBJ1-3, with D perhaps TRBD1 (5 bases). Sequenced: PBMCs. The sequence was obtained from a male donor in good health and CMV-seropositive. This CDR3 is CASSGQGNTIYF. The CDR3 DNA is TGTGCCAGCAGCGGACAGGGAAACACCATATATTTT.